Below, 5 T cell receptor beta chains from the same sample are listed, as sequenced in a study of T cells expressing NK-cell markers. TCRdb reanalyzed the 5' RACE reads and collapses them to one entry per CDR3 protein, without DNA. The sample table includes about 460,000 distinct CDR3 sequences. Input material: blood T cells: a sorted CD56 or NKG2C T cell subset, CD4+ or CD8+ T cells, or bulk PBMC T cells (not recorded which). The receptors shown here come from a woman in her fifties or sixties in good health.

The J gene is TRBJ1-1, the V gene TRBV7-6; TCRdb's assignment of TRBD1 cannot be checked, as there is no DNA. Germline lookup yields CDR1 SGHVS and CDR2 FNYEAQ. The length of the CDR3 is 20 residues. CDR3 in amino acids: CASSALPGTVKGAMNTEAFF.

This rearrangement joins TRBV27 to TRBJ2-3; with no DNA, the TCRdb D assignment of TRBD1 cannot be verified. Germline assignment: CDR1 MNHEY and CDR2 SMNVEV (reference sequence). This CDR3 has 15 amino acids. The CDR3 is CASSSLEGVADTQYF.

V gene TRBV7-8 combines with J gene TRBJ2-1; TCRdb's D call, TRBD1, is unchecked because there is no DNA. CDR1 SGHVS and CDR2 FQNEAQ come from the germline V gene. The CDR3 covers 13 residues. Here the CDR3 reads CASSFRGYNEQFF.

The chain links TRBV4-1 to TRBJ1-2; with no DNA, the TCRdb D assignment of TRBD1 cannot be verified. This CDR3 has 16 residues. Per germline, CDR1 MGHRA and CDR2 YSYEKL. The CDR3 reads CASSQPTTGLGYGYTF.

This chain connects TRBV20-1 to TRBJ2-1; the TRBD2 assignment by TCRdb is unverifiable without DNA. CDR1 DFQATT and CDR2 SNEGSKA come from the germline V gene (reference sequence). The CDR3 sequence is 17 residues long. The CDR3 reads CSARSSSFSTSYNEQFF.